This passage covers 4 T cell receptor beta chains from one sample sequenced in a study of CD8+ T cells in alopecia areata. Treatment in this sample: oral pan-JAK inhibitor, 5-10 mg twice daily. cDNA prepared by RNA extraction and subsequent reverse transcription served as the template for sequencing. Sequencing used immunoSEQ multiplex PCR; TCRdb keeps in-frame clones, though not all of them. This sample yields over 150,000 clones, of which 45% to 65% are seen a single time; approximately 3.3% belongs to the top ten. Here the sequenced sample was CD4+ T cells sorted from blood, taken at week 4, from a patient treated with tofacitinib. The receptors come from a human donor with alopecia areata.

V gene TRBV5-6 combines with J gene TRBJ1-5; the D gene is possibly TRBD1 (5 bases). The CDR3 is 14 amino acids. Germline V gives CDR1 SGHDT, CDR2 YYEEEE. V lost 2 bases and J 7 bases, leaving 13 bases between the germline ends. The CDR3 loop is CASSLSSGPQPQHF. In DNA, the CDR3 is TGTGCCAGCAGCTTATCTTCGGGGCCCCAGCCCCAGCATTTT.

A few counts support this clone. The chain is built from TRBV10-3 and TRBJ2-3, with 10 bases identical to TRBD2. After removal of 3 bases from V and 0 bases from J, the junction contained 15 bases not matched to a gene. Germline CDR1 ENHRY, CDR2 SYGVKD. The CDR3 runs to 20 residues. The CDR3 region is CAISDPSRSSGGSSTDTQYF. Here the CDR3 DNA reads TGTGCCATCAGTGACCCAAGTCGATCTAGCGGGGGATCTAGCACAGATACGCAGTATTTT.

The genes are TRBV30 and TRBJ1-2; no reliable D call. The germline CDR1 and CDR2 sequences are GTSNPN and SVGIG (reference sequence). Trimming cost V 3 bases and J 4 bases, with 15 bases left between them. The CDR3 totals 14 residues. CDR3 bases: TGTGCCTGGAGACGTGGACGGCGGGCCTATGGCTACACCTTC. Residues: CAWRRGRRAYGYTF.

The chain combines TRBV30 with TRBJ1-4; 8 bases align to TRBD1. Germline loops: CDR1 GTSNPN, CDR2 SVGIG (reference sequence). The CDR3 runs 14 residues. Trimming removed 4 bases from V and 6 bases from J; junction bases left unmatched: 7. CDR3 residues: CAWTPGTGYEKLFF. The CDR3 region has the DNA TGTGCCTGGACCCCCGGGACAGGTTATGAAAAACTGTTTTTT.